This entry lists 7 T cell receptor beta chains sequenced from one sample in a study of tumor-infiltrating lymphocytes in oesophageal squamous cell carcinoma. TCRdb reprocessed the PCR reads with MiXCR, giving one entry per CDR3 protein. The sample consists of about 20,000 distinct CDR3 sequences, approximately 40% of them appearing once. The sample taken for sequencing was normal esophageal tissue next to the tumor. These receptors were obtained from a male donor with esophageal squamous cell carcinoma.

By share of the sample, this clonotype is medium-sized. The J gene is TRBJ2-1, the V gene TRBV10-1, with D possibly being TRBD2 (6 bases). This CDR3 spans 14 amino acids. V lost 3 bases, J lost 12 bases, and 18 bases lay in between. Germline CDR1 reads WNHNN; CDR2 reads SYGVQD (reference sequence). CDR3 DNA: TGCGCCAGCAGTGATGGCGCGACGGGACTTCGGCAGTTCTTC. This sequence encodes CASSDGATGLRQFF.

This clonotype was seen many times. The V call is TRBV11-2, the J call TRBJ1-2; 7 bases map to TRBD1. The germline gives CDR1 SGHAT, CDR2 FQNNGV. The CDR3 has 13 residues. Trimming cost V 6 bases and J 3 bases; bases outside gene matches: 4. For the CDR3, the DNA is TGTGCCAGCAGTCCCGGACAGGACTATGGCTACACCTTC. As protein: CASSPGQDYGYTF.

The chain joins TRBV28 to TRBJ2-5, with 11 bases matching TRBD2. The J call could be wrong; TRBJ2-1 is a better fit for the DNA end. The germline gives CDR1 MDHEN, CDR2 SYDVKM. This CDR3 spans 15 amino acids. The CDR3 loop reads CASSLAGGAYNEQFF. Here the CDR3 DNA reads TGTGCCAGCAGCCTAGCGGGGGGAGCCTACAATGAGCAGTTCTTC.

The chain has TRBV11-2 and TRBJ2-1, with D possibly TRBD2 on 6 matching bases. The CDR3 is 15 amino acids. Germline CDR1 SGHAT, CDR2 FQNNGV. Trimming pared 0 bases from V and 10 bases from J, leaving 16 bases between. CDR3 sequence (DNA): TGTGCCAGCAGCTTAGATGATCCAGGACGGGGGGAGCAGTTCTTC. Its protein is CASSLDDPGRGEQFF.

A note on this clonotype: A much larger clone sits a single nucleotide away, making a read error possible. V usage is TRBV28 and J usage is TRBJ2-2, with a possible D match to TRBD1 (5 bases). Germline values: CDR1 MDHEN, CDR2 SYDVKM. V lost 11 bases, J lost 7 bases, and 14 bases lay in between. This CDR3 comprises 12 residues. CDR3 DNA: TGTGCCGGATCGTCGGACAACGGGGAGCTGTTTTTT. Its translation: CAGSSDNGELFF.

This clonotype has at least ten counts. CDR3 loop: CASSEEAYAYEQYF. The CDR3 nucleotides are TGTGCCAGCAGTGAAGAGGCGTATGCCTACGAGCAGTACTTC. This chain uses TRBV6-1 with TRBJ2-7; no clear D. Germline V gene lookup returns CDR1 MNHNS and CDR2 SASEGT. This CDR3 is 14 amino acids long. The V gene lost 1 base and the J gene lost 2 bases, with 9 bases spanning the gap.

For this clonotype: No conserved phenylalanine or tryptophan ends this CDR3, so it is likely a read error. Because the CDR3's place on the DNA is in doubt, the DNA is left out and the CDR3 is given as listed by TCRdb. This chain links TRBV7-9 with TRBJ2-6; the D call of TRBD1 is as the table states it, not checked on the DNA. CDR1 is SEHNR, CDR2 FQNEAQ, per germline (reference sequence). Counting both end residues, the CDR3 totals 16 amino acids. This chain's CDR3 is CASSLIGQANEQYFGA.